This TCR beta chain was sequenced for a study of blood T cell repertoires in COVID-19. Looking at the study overall: Donors in the United States, Italy and Spain gave samples during acute or convalescent COVID-19. The analysed material was cDNA or gDNA that came from T cells, B-cell-depleted T cells, or PBMCs.

In the original workflow: Researchers report that nucleated cell counts were estimated from reference gene primer amplification. Method: immunoSEQ multiplex PCR; TCRdb's copy keeps in-frame clones and lacks some. That table supplies the V and J calls and clone size; D and trimming were determined from the DNA. The table records more than 50,000 clones, 75% to 95% of them present only once. Trimming removed 8 bases from V and 4 bases from J; junction bases left unmatched: 8. The germline CDR1 and CDR2 sequences are MGHDK and SYGVNS. This CDR3 has 16 amino acids. The sequence came from a woman between 40 and 55 years old with active COVID-19. V is TRBV25-1 and J is TRBJ2-2; 12 bases agree with TRBD2. Sample: peripheral blood. The CDR3 DNA is TGTGCCAGCGCTCCTACTAGCGGGGGGCCCACCGGGGAGCTGTTTTTT. Its translation is CASAPTSGGPTGELFF.